This passage covers 21 T cell receptor beta chains from one sample sequenced in a study of patients and donors after allogeneic stem cell transplantation. MiXCR, applied by TCRdb to the RT-PCR reads, yields one record per CDR3 protein. The data contain over 150,000 distinct CDR3 sequences, 40% to 45% of them seen just once; the ten biggest clones take up about 35%. The sequenced sample consisted of blood, either unsorted or a sorted T cell fraction (not recorded which). All receptors come from a human donor who was either an allogeneic HSCT recipient or a stem cell or donor lymphocyte infusion donor (not recorded which). It is not recorded whose cells these are; they may come from a transplant donor.

The chain combines TRBV12-3 or TRBV12-4 with TRBJ2-1; 9 nucleotides align to TRBD2. The CDR3 has 16 residues. V lost 3 bases and J lost 7; bases outside the gene matches: 10. CDR3 DNA sequence: TGTGCCAGCAGTTTGGAGATAGCGGGAGTATGGAATGAGCAGTTCTTC. The encoded protein is CASSLEIAGVWNEQFF.

This clonotype was detected a few times. The chain employs TRBV12-3 or TRBV12-4 and TRBJ2-1; tentatively, D is TRBD1 (7 bases). V lost 2 bases and J 10 bases, leaving 12 bases between the germline ends. This CDR3 contains 13 residues. The CDR3 region is CASSLRRGAEQFF. Here the CDR3 DNA reads TGTGCCAGCAGTTTACGCAGGGGGGCGGAGCAGTTCTTC.

The chain carries TRBV4-3 and TRBJ1-1; D is undetermined. Germline V CDR1 and CDR2: LGHNA, YSLEER. The CDR3 consists of 12 residues. Trimming took 4 bases from V and 8 from J, leaving 11 bases between them. In DNA, the CDR3 is TGCGCCAGCAGCCTATATCCCAGGGAAGCTTTCTTT. It codes for CASSLYPREAFF.

The chain is built from TRBV28 and TRBJ1-2, with a possible D match to TRBD1 (5 bases). V was shortened by 4 bases and J by 5 bases, with 17 bases between the two germline ends. Germline values: CDR1 MDHEN, CDR2 SYDVKM. This CDR3 comprises 15 residues. CDR3 in DNA: TGTGCCAGCAGTTCGAACCCCAGGGTGGGGTATGGCTACACCTTC. Its protein is CASSSNPRVGYGYTF.

CDR3 protein: CASSQDGTEGNNSPLHF. The CDR3 DNA is TGCGCCAGCAGCCAAGATGGGACTGAGGGCAATAATTCACCCCTCCACTTT. The chain is built from TRBV4-1 and TRBJ1-6; D possibly corresponds to TRBD1 (5 bases). The length of the CDR3 is 17 residues. Germline lookup yields CDR1 MGHRA and CDR2 YSYEKL. Trimming removed 0 bases from V and 5 bases from J, with 14 bases in between.

This rearrangement joins TRBV7-9 to TRBJ2-7; 7 bases agree with TRBD1. Trimming at V came to 4 bases and at J to 2 bases, leaving 8 bases not matched to a gene. This CDR3 comprises 15 residues. CDR1 is SEHNR and CDR2 is FQNEAQ in the germline V gene (reference sequence). CDR3 nucleotides: TGTGCCAGCAGCTCGGTCCGGGACAGACCCTACGAGCAGTACTTC. It encodes CASSSVRDRPYEQYF.

DNA of the CDR3: TGTGCCAGCAGTCATGTAGGCGGAGATACGCAGTATTTT. Its protein product is CASSHVGGDTQYF. The chain has TRBV25-1 and TRBJ2-3; unclear D gene. Germline V CDR1 and CDR2: MGHDK, SYGVNS. Trimming stripped 5 bases from V and 5 bases from J, with 11 bases between. CDR3 length equals 13 residues.

The chain joins TRBV3-1 to TRBJ1-6; D is unclear. The CDR3 is made up of 15 amino acids. CDR1 LGHDT and CDR2 YNNKEL come from the germline V gene (reference sequence). Trimming pared 6 bases from V and 9 bases from J, leaving 18 bases between. This CDR3 reads CASRSRGGRSSPLHF. In DNA, the CDR3 is TGTGCCAGCAGGTCCCGCGGAGGCAGAAGTTCACCCCTCCACTTT. The whole variable domain, filled in from reference TRBV3-1 and TRBJ1-6, reads DTAVSQTPKYLVTQMGNDKSIKCEQNLGHDTMYWYKQDSKKFLKIMFSYNNKELIINETVPNRFSPKSPDKAHLNLHINSLELGDSAVYFCASRSRGGRSSPLHFGNGTRLTVT.

V and J are TRBV6-5 and TRBJ2-7; a weak D match, TRBD2 (5 bases). The CDR3 spans 13 residues. CDR1 and CDR2 (germline): MNHEY, SVGAGI. Trimming removed 7 bases from V and 2 bases from J, with 12 bases in between. The CDR3: CASNWPGTYEQYF. Here the CDR3 DNA reads TGTGCCAGCAATTGGCCGGGAACCTACGAGCAGTACTTC.

The chain has TRBV4-2 and TRBJ2-1; the D is unclear. Trimming pared 0 bases from V and 5 bases from J, leaving 14 bases between. The germline V gene has CDR1 LGHNA and CDR2 YNFKEQ. The CDR3 contains 16 residues. CDR3 in amino acids: CASSQDGVAWDNEQFF. The CDR3 DNA follows: TGTGCCAGCAGCCAAGATGGAGTAGCCTGGGACAATGAGCAGTTCTTC.

This clonotype appeared a few times. This chain uses TRBV6-5 with TRBJ1-1; D is undetermined. With 6 bases removed from V and 1 base from J, the gap between germline ends came to 12 bases. The CDR3 runs to 14 residues. In germline, CDR1 is MNHEY, CDR2 SVGAGI. Written as DNA, the CDR3 is TGTGCCAGCAGATCATCCGGCCGGAACACTGAAGCTTTCTTT. Translation gives CASRSSGRNTEAFF.

There are a few counts of this clonotype. This sequence joins TRBV12-3 or TRBV12-4 and TRBJ1-1; D not resolved. The CDR3 is 15 residues long. Trimming pared 6 bases from V and 8 bases from J, leaving 22 bases between. In nucleotides, the CDR3 is TGTGCCAGCAGAGCGACGTCGCGCTCATTGAGGGAAGCTTTCTTT. It yields the protein CASRATSRSLREAFF.

This clonotype was seen only once. The CDR3 DNA follows: TGTGCCACAGAGGTGGCCGGAAACACCATATATTTT. Its translation: CATEVAGNTIYF. The chain is built from TRBV12-3 or TRBV12-4 and TRBJ1-3, with D unclear. Between the trimmed V and J ends, which lost 10 bases and 4 bases, there was a span of 11 bases. The CDR3 sequence is 12 residues long.

The J gene is TRBJ1-2, the V gene TRBV27; 12 bases line up with TRBD1. Germline V gene sequence: CDR1 MNHEY, CDR2 SMNVEV (reference sequence). This CDR3 has 16 amino acids. The J segment lost 8 bases and the V segment lost 5 bases, leaving 12 bases of the junction unmatched. The CDR3 region has the DNA TGTGCCAGCAGTCCCCGAACGGGACAGGGGGCGGGGGGCTACACCTTC. Protein: CASSPRTGQGAGGYTF.

The CDR3 DNA follows: TGCAGTGCTAGACCTTCCACAGATACGCAGTATTTT. Protein product: CSARPSTDTQYF. This chain joins TRBV20-1 and TRBJ2-3; D gene unclear. Per germline, CDR1 DFQATT and CDR2 SNEGSKA (reference sequence). V shed 2 bases and J shed 2 bases, with 5 bases lying between them. The CDR3 is made up of 12 amino acids.

CDR3 residues: CASSRTGLRATEAFF. The CDR3 bases are TGTGCCAGCAGCCGGACAGGGCTGCGTGCCACTGAAGCTTTCTTT. The gene calls are TRBV12-3 or TRBV12-4 and TRBJ1-1; 8 bases align to TRBD1. The trim removed 6 bases at V and 4 bases at J, leaving 10 bases unmatched. CDR3 length equals 15 residues.

The chain carries TRBV5-1 and TRBJ2-2; D is ambiguous. Per the germline V gene, CDR1 is SGHRS and CDR2 is YFSETQ. V gave up 4 bases and J gave up 7 bases, with 11 bases separating them. There are 13 residues in the CDR3. CDR3 coding DNA: TGCGCCAGCAGCCTGAGCCTGGTCGGGGAGCTGTTTTTT. Protein sequence: CASSLSLVGELFF.

This clonotype was seen only a few times. V and J are TRBV12-3 or TRBV12-4 and TRBJ2-7, with unresolved D. The CDR3 totals 13 residues. Trimming left V 3 bases short and J 4 bases short, with 10 bases between. The CDR3 spells CASSFGRVYEQYF. CDR3 DNA sequence: TGTGCCAGCAGTTTTGGCCGGGTATACGAGCAGTACTTC.

This clonotype has only one observation. The chain employs TRBV11-1 and TRBJ2-1; D is perhaps TRBD1 or TRBD2 (6 bases each). The CDR3 contains 17 residues. In germline, CDR1 is SGHAT, CDR2 FQDESV (reference sequence). Trimming removed 3 bases at V and 0 bases at J, with 15 bases between. The CDR3 is CASSFRRRGSSYNEQFF. CDR3 nucleotide sequence: TGTGCCAGCAGCTTCCGCCGGAGGGGGAGCTCCTACAATGAGCAGTTCTTC.

A few counts support this clonotype. The chain recombines TRBV10-3 with TRBJ1-1, with D perhaps TRBD1 (5 bases). V shed 3 bases and J shed 4 bases, with 12 bases lying between them. Per germline, CDR1 ENHRY and CDR2 SYGVKD. The CDR3 has 14 residues. The chain's CDR3 is CAISERGAGTEAFF. CDR3 bases: TGTGCCATCAGTGAAAGAGGGGCGGGCACTGAAGCTTTCTTT.

The rearrangement links TRBV20-1 to TRBJ1-1; no firm D call. Germline CDR1 and CDR2: DFQATT and SNEGSKA (reference sequence). Trimming removed 0 bases at V and 4 bases at J, with 15 bases between. The CDR3 has 15 amino acids. CDR3 loop: CSARDWNIVPTEAFF. CDR3 coding DNA: TGCAGTGCTAGAGATTGGAACATCGTTCCCACTGAAGCTTTCTTT.